What follows are 25 T cell receptor beta chains derived from one specimen sequenced in a study of T cells in Graves' hyperthyroidism and ophthalmopathy. TCR beta CDR3 region amplification was performed from RNA transcripts. Using the HTBI primer set, a first-round RT-PCR was run on the TCR CDR3. TCRdb re-derived calls from the multiplex PCR reads in MiXCR, one entry per CDR3 protein. The table shows 380,000 or so distinct CDR3 sequences, with about 19% occurring only once. Sequencing was carried out using blood. These receptors were collected from a woman aged 18-35 years with Graves' hyperthyroidism.

To note about this clonotype: A much larger clone sits a single nucleotide away, making a read error possible. The chain recombines TRBV30 with TRBJ2-2; D is possibly TRBD2 (6 bases). The CDR3 length is 13 residues. Germline V gene lookup returns CDR1 GTSNPN and CDR2 SVGIG (reference sequence). The CDR3 nucleotides are TGTGCCTGGGGCCGGAGGGCGGCCGGGGAGCTGTGTTTT. This codes for CAWGRRAAGELCF.

This clonotype was picked up many times. The chain couples TRBV2 to TRBJ2-7, with D possibly being TRBD1 or TRBD2 (5 bases each). The CDR3 totals 15 residues. The germline V gene encodes CDR1 SNHLY and CDR2 FYNNEI. V was cut by 3 bases and J by 3 bases, with 15 bases left in between. CDR3 in amino acids: CASSDRGVRGYEQYF. The CDR3 region has the DNA TGTGCCAGCAGTGACAGAGGGGTAAGGGGCTACGAGCAGTACTTC.

This clonotype has just a few counts. This chain connects TRBV19 to TRBJ1-5; perhaps TRBD1 as D (5 bases). Per germline, CDR1 LNHDA and CDR2 SQIVND (reference sequence). The CDR3 has 14 residues. Trimming stripped 7 bases from V and 4 bases from J, with 14 bases between. The DNA of the CDR3 is TGTGCCAGTATCGACAGCACCCGAAATCAGCCCCAGCATTTT. Protein sequence: CASIDSTRNQPQHF.

This clonotype was detected ten times or more. The gene calls are TRBV30 and TRBJ1-1; perhaps TRBD1 as D (6 bases). Trimming cost V 3 bases and J 0 bases, with 8 bases left between them. There are 13 residues in the CDR3. The germline gives CDR1 GTSNPN, CDR2 SVGIG (reference sequence). The CDR3 region is CAWRQGLNTEAFF. CDR3 coding DNA: TGTGCCTGGAGGCAGGGGCTGAACACTGAAGCTTTCTTT.

This chain links TRBV7-3 with TRBJ2-5, with D perhaps matching TRBD2 (6 bases). The CDR3 runs 16 residues. The germline CDR1 and CDR2 sequences are SGHTA and FQGTGA. Trimming stripped 6 bases from V and 5 bases from J, with 22 bases between. CDR3 region: CASSVGSGRKGETQYF. The CDR3 DNA sequence: TGTGCCAGCAGTGTGGGAAGCGGGCGAAAAGGGGAGACCCAGTACTTC.

This clonotype was detected many times. The chain joins TRBV19 to TRBJ1-2; 8 bases agree with TRBD1. The length of the CDR3 is 15 residues. With V trimmed by 5 bases and J by 0 bases, 5 bases remained unmatched. CDR1 LNHDA and CDR2 SQIVND come from the germline V gene (reference sequence). The DNA of the CDR3 is TGTGCCAGTAGTGATCAGGGGGCGCCTAACTATGGCTACACCTTC. Protein sequence: CASSDQGAPNYGYTF. Drawing the rest from reference TRBV19 and TRBJ1-2, the complete variable domain is DGGITQSPKYLFRKEGQNVTLSCEQNLNHDAMYWYRQDPGQGLRLIYYSQIVNDFQKGDIAEGYSVSREKKESFPLTVTSAQKNPTAFYLCASSDQGAPNYGYTFGSGTRLTVV.

This clonotype was detected many times. J is TRBJ1-1 and V is TRBV7-9; D unclear. The CDR3 runs to 15 residues. Trimming took 2 bases from V and 1 from J, leaving 11 bases between them. Germline V gene sequence: CDR1 SEHNR, CDR2 FQNEAQ (reference sequence). The CDR3 nucleotides are TGTGCCAGCAGCTTAAGGTCAGGCACGAACACTGAAGCTTTCTTT. It encodes CASSLRSGTNTEAFF.

This clonotype was observed many times. The chain employs TRBV7-3 and TRBJ1-2; 9 nucleotides agree with TRBD1. The CDR3 runs 15 residues. Germline V lookup: CDR1 SGHTA, CDR2 FQGTGA. The V and J ends lost 5 bases and 0 bases, in that order; junction bases with no gene match: 4. The CDR3 sequence is CASSRTGGSNYGYTF. DNA for the CDR3: TGTGCCAGCAGCCGTACAGGGGGCTCTAACTATGGCTACACCTTC.

This clonotype showed up just a few times. V usage is TRBV4-2 and J usage is TRBJ1-1; no definite D call. V was shortened by 3 bases and J by 8 bases, with 10 bases between the two germline ends. The CDR3 has 12 amino acids. Germline V CDR1 and CDR2: LGHNA, YNFKEQ. This chain's CDR3 is CASSQGETEAFF. Here the CDR3 DNA reads TGTGCCAGCAGCCAGGGAGAAACCGAAGCTTTCTTT.

The chain joins TRBV7-8 to TRBJ2-2; 11 bases map to TRBD2. CDR3 length: 15 residues. Germline V CDR1 and CDR2: SGHVS, FQNEAQ. Trimming removed 10 bases from V and 7 bases from J; junction bases left unmatched: 11. The chain's CDR3 is CATLTGTSGNGELFF. The CDR3 DNA reads as TGTGCCACCCTGACCGGGACTAGCGGTAACGGGGAGCTGTTTTTT.

This clonotype was recorded at least ten times. The CDR3 reads CSARGAKNIQYF. CDR3 DNA: TGCAGTGCTAGGGGGGCAAAAAACATTCAGTACTTC. V usage is TRBV20-1 and J usage is TRBJ2-4; tentative D call: TRBD1 (6 bases). This CDR3 is built from 12 residues. V shed 3 bases and J shed 4 bases, with 7 bases lying between them. CDR1 DFQATT and CDR2 SNEGSKA come from the germline V gene (reference sequence).

Only one count was recorded for this clonotype. The chain joins TRBV30 to TRBJ2-7; D possibly corresponds to TRBD1 (6 bases). V was pared by 3 bases and J by 1 base, with 10 bases between. Germline assignment: CDR1 GTSNPN and CDR2 SVGIG (reference sequence). The CDR3 has 13 residues. For the CDR3, the DNA is TGTGCCTGGAGAGGGGGTCCGTCCTACGAGCAGTACTTC. It translates to CAWRGGPSYEQYF.

This clonotype was seen repeatedly, ten times or more. V is TRBV2 and J is TRBJ1-5; TRBD1 aligns across 10 bases. Germline assignment: CDR1 SNHLY and CDR2 FYNNEI. Trimming removed 6 bases from V and 2 bases from J; junction bases left unmatched: 7. There are 16 residues in the CDR3. CDR3 amino acids: CASRRQGAVGNQPQHF. The CDR3 coding sequence is TGTGCCAGCAGGCGACAGGGGGCTGTGGGCAATCAGCCCCAGCATTTT. Full variable domain (remainder filled in from reference TRBV2 and TRBJ1-5): EPEVTQTPSHQVTQMGQEVILRCVPISNHLYFYWYRQILGQKVEFLVSFYNNEISEKSEIFDDQFSVERPDGSNFTLKIRSTKLEDSAMYFCASRRQGAVGNQPQHFGDGTRLSIL.

The genes are TRBV6-2 or TRBV6-3 and TRBJ1-2, with 7 nucleotides matching TRBD1. V was clipped by 5 bases and J by 2 bases; unmatched bases: 14. The CDR3 has 17 amino acids. Germline CDR1 MNHEY, CDR2 SVGEGT. The CDR3 is CASSPLKPSTGNYGYTF. The DNA for the CDR3 is TGTGCCAGCAGTCCCTTAAAGCCCTCGACAGGGAACTATGGCTACACCTTC.

The rearrangement joins TRBV5-1 to TRBJ1-2; no reliable D call. V was shortened by 0 bases and J by 4 bases, with 10 bases between the two germline ends. Germline V gene data show CDR1 as SGHRS and CDR2 as YFSETQ. The CDR3 extends over 14 amino acids. The CDR3 DNA reads as TGCGCCAGCAGCTTGGAGGTGGAAGGCTATGGCTACACCTTC. It codes for CASSLEVEGYGYTF.

The V gene is TRBV6-1, the J gene TRBJ2-5, with TRBD1 identical over 10 bases. V was pared by 6 bases and J by 4 bases, with 5 bases of the junction left unmatched. The length of the CDR3 is 14 residues. Germline V gene data show CDR1 as MNHNS and CDR2 as SASEGT. CDR3 residues: CASRGQGGRETQYF. The CDR3, as DNA: TGTGCCAGCAGAGGACAGGGGGGGCGAGAGACCCAGTACTTC.

This clonotype was found many times. V gene TRBV7-3 combines with J gene TRBJ1-1; D might be TRBD1 (5 bases). The germline V gene has CDR1 SGHTA and CDR2 FQGTGA. The CDR3 totals 15 residues. Trimming pared 5 bases from V and 4 bases from J, leaving 17 bases between. The CDR3 loop reads CASSPARTRLTEAFF. DNA of the CDR3: TGTGCCAGCAGCCCCGCCCGGACACGCCTCACTGAAGCTTTCTTT.

This clonotype showed up many times. The chain joins TRBV6-1 to TRBJ1-1; TRBD1 might be the D (6 bases). CDR3 size: 14 residues. Deletions cut 6 bases from V and 1 base from J, with 12 bases between. In germline, CDR1 is MNHNS, CDR2 SASEGT. This CDR3 reads CASRVRGGNTEAFF. The CDR3 DNA sequence: TGTGCCAGCAGGGTAAGGGGGGGGAACACTGAAGCTTTCTTT.

Many counts were recorded for this clonotype. This chain links TRBV24-1 with TRBJ1-5; D is unclear. Germline loops: CDR1 KGHDR, CDR2 SFDVKD. This CDR3 is 13 amino acids long. Trimming removed 11 bases at V and 10 bases at J, with 20 bases between. DNA for the CDR3: TGTGCCATCGAGAGAACCGAAACTGGACCCCAGCATTTT. Amino acids: CAIERTETGPQHF.

As to this clonotype: A much larger clone lies one base from this, so it may be a read error. The V and J genes are TRBV5-1 and TRBJ2-7, with D unresolved. Looked up from germline, CDR1 is SGHRS and CDR2 is YFSETQ. Trimming shortened V by 2 bases and J by 5 bases, and 17 bases separated the two germline ends. The CDR3 is 15 amino acids. In DNA, the CDR3 is TGCGCCAGCAGCTTCGGAACAGTTTCTTCCGACGAGCAGTACTTC. It specifies CASSFGTVSSDEQYF. The variable domain in full, completed from reference TRBV5-1 and TRBJ2-7, reads KAGVTQTPRYLIKTRGQQVTLSCSPISGHRSVSWYQQTPGQGLQFLFEYFSETQRNKGNFPGRFSGRQFSNSRSEMNVSTLELGDSALYLCASSFGTVSSDEQYFGPGTRLTVT.

This clonotype was picked up many times. The genes are TRBV6-5 and TRBJ2-2, with 7 bases matching TRBD2. This CDR3 spans 13 amino acids. V trimming: 10 bases; J trimming: 4 bases; junction bases outside the gene matches: 6. From germline, CDR1 is MNHEY and CDR2 SVGAGI. Written as DNA, the CDR3 is TGTGCCATCTCAACGGGGGGCACCGGGGAGCTGTTTTTT. Translation: CAISTGGTGELFF.

This clonotype was seen at least ten times. The J gene is TRBJ2-2, the V gene TRBV7-8, with D uncertain. V was trimmed by 3 bases and J by 5 bases, leaving 7 bases between them. CDR3 length equals 13 residues. Germline-derived CDR1 and CDR2 are SGHVS and FQNEAQ. The CDR3 loop is CASSLGWTGELFF. DNA for the CDR3: TGTGCCAGCAGCTTGGGATGGACCGGGGAGCTGTTTTTT.

The sample holds one count of this clonotype. The J gene is TRBJ1-5, the V gene TRBV20-1; maybe TRBD1 (5 bases). The germline V gene encodes CDR1 DFQATT and CDR2 SNEGSKA (reference sequence). The germline V and J ends were trimmed by 6 bases and 1 base, with 16 bases remaining between them. CDR3 length: 15 residues. The CDR3 sequence: CSALQGKWSNQPQHF. The CDR3 DNA is TGCAGTGCCTTGCAGGGAAAGTGGAGCAATCAGCCCCAGCATTTT.

In its sample, this clonotype was seen many times. The chain uses TRBV5-5 and TRBJ1-2, with a possible D match to TRBD1 (5 bases). Trimming cost V 0 bases and J 6 bases, with 12 bases left between them. Looked up from germline, CDR1 is SGHKS and CDR2 is YYEKEE (reference sequence). This CDR3 comprises 14 residues. The CDR3 loop is CASSLGWGEDGYTF. The DNA for the CDR3 is TGTGCCAGCAGCTTGGGATGGGGGGAGGATGGCTACACCTTC. The variable domain in full, with the rest retrieved from reference TRBV5-5 and TRBJ1-2, is DAGVTQSPTHLIKTRGQQVTLRCSPISGHKSVSWYQQVLGQGPQFIFQYYEKEERGRGNFPDRFSARQFPNYSSELNVNALLLGDSALYLCASSLGWGEDGYTFGSGTRLTVV.

V gene TRBV6-2 or TRBV6-3 combines with J gene TRBJ1-2; D is perhaps TRBD1 (5 bases). The CDR3 is 13 residues long. Germline V lookup: CDR1 MNHEY, CDR2 SVGEGT. Deletions cut 2 bases from V and 6 bases from J, with 10 bases between. The CDR3 region is CASSYGGIDGYTF. CDR3 in DNA: TGTGCCAGCAGTTACGGGGGAATCGATGGCTACACCTTC.